This TCR beta chain was documented in a study of beta chain features in type 1 diabetes. CDR1 is SEHNR and CDR2 is FQNEAQ in the germline V gene (reference sequence). This CDR3 spans 15 amino acids. J was trimmed by 0 bases and V by 4 bases; bases with no gene match: 6. This clone was counted a few times. Its cognate antigen is unknown. Findings of the study overall: For Type 1 diabetes patients, all four CD4+ subsets carried TCRB CDR3s that were moderately but significantly shorter. The cDNA sequencing approach could over-represent high-TCR-expressing cells.

Every bit of the isolated RNA underwent reverse transcription, so sequencing read expressed TCRB transcripts. Clones were sequenced by immunoSEQ multiplex PCR, and TCRdb holds only the in-frame ones, with some missing. Among 550,000 to 850,000 clones, around an eighth were seen once, and the ten largest hold less than 0.025%. This receptor was taken from a young man with type 1 diabetes. The genes are TRBV7-9 and TRBJ2-7, with TRBD1 identical over 7 bases. The sequencing sample was made of naive CD4+ T cells from blood. CDR3 in amino acids: CASSSVGDSSYEQYF. CDR3 DNA: TGTGCCAGCAGCTCGGTAGGGGACAGCTCCTACGAGCAGTACTTC. The full variable domain, completed using reference TRBV7-9 and TRBJ2-7, is DTGVSQNPRHKITKRGQNVTFRCDPISEHNRLYWYRQTLGQGPEFLTYFQNEAQLEKSRLLSDRFSAERPKGSFSTLEIQRTEQGDSAMYLCASSSVGDSSYEQYFGPGTRLTVT.